This entry features one T cell receptor (beta chain) sequence. Its antigen remains unidentified. The data originate from a study of T cells in localized non-small cell lung cancer. Regarding the study as a whole: Researchers found a median approximately 55 of the top 100 tumor clones in adjacent lung. Sequencing was limited to one tumor region, leaving the possibility of heterogeneity open. The greatest T cell clonality was found in uninvolved adjacent lung (higher than in tumor).

Germline assignment: CDR1 SEHNR and CDR2 FQNEAQ (reference sequence). The V and J ends lost 5 bases and 10 bases respectively, with 9 bases between them. This CDR3 comprises 11 residues. Sequencing used immunoSEQ multiplex PCR; TCRdb keeps in-frame clones, though not all of them. The data show some 24,000 clones, about 90% seen once. The source material was peripheral blood, sampled before any cancer treatment. The receptor comes from a male donor at least 60 years old with stage II squamous cell lung carcinoma. This chain connects TRBV7-9 to TRBJ2-1; no definite D call. The CDR3 DNA sequence: TGTGCCAGCAGCCCCCTTGAAGAGCAGTTCTTC. Translation gives CASSPLEEQFF. Full variable domain (missing parts from reference TRBV7-9 and TRBJ2-1): DTGVSQNPRHKITKRGQNVTFRCDPISEHNRLYWYRQTLGQGPEFLTYFQNEAQLEKSRLLSDRFSAERPKGSFSTLEIQRTEQGDSAMYLCASSPLEEQFFGPGTRLTVL.